The 25 T cell receptor beta chains below were found in one sample sequenced in a study of immune evolution from preneoplasia to lung adenocarcinoma. Only in-frame clones appear in the TCRdb table, and some are missing; sequencing was by immunoSEQ multiplex PCR. This table has around 5,000 clones, under 85% appearing once. The source material was FFPE minimally invasive lung adenocarcinoma tissue. These receptors were collected from a person aged 70 to 79 with lung adenocarcinoma.

This clone was detected a few times. The V call is TRBV6-6, the J call TRBJ1-5; perhaps TRBD1 as D (5 bases). Germline CDR1 MNHNY, CDR2 SVGAGI (reference sequence). Trimming took 4 bases from V and 2 from J, leaving 9 bases between them. This CDR3 is built from 14 residues. As DNA, the CDR3 is TGTGCCAGCAGTTCCTCGGGGGGCAATCAGCCCCAGCATTTT. This codes for CASSSSGGNQPQHF.

The gene calls are TRBV6-5 and TRBJ2-3, with D possibly called TRBD1 or TRBD2 (5 bases each). The CDR3 is made up of 12 amino acids. The V gene's germline CDR1 is MNHEY and CDR2 SVGAGI. The V gene lost 0 bases and the J gene lost 10 bases, with 8 bases spanning the gap. Here the CDR3 reads CASSYSRGAQYF. In DNA, the CDR3 is TGTGCCAGCAGTTACTCGAGGGGCGCGCAGTATTTT.

CDR3 nucleotides: TGCAGCGTTTTGAGACAGGGGTCATACGAGCAGTACTTC. It codes for CSVLRQGSYEQYF. This rearrangement joins TRBV29-1 to TRBJ2-7; TRBD1 agrees at 8 bases. CDR1 is SQVTM, CDR2 ANQGSEA, per germline. After removal of 5 bases from V and 4 bases from J, the junction contained 7 bases not matched to a gene. The CDR3 contains 13 residues.

The V and J genes are TRBV6-5 and TRBJ1-2; D might be TRBD1 (5 bases). Germline lookup yields CDR1 MNHEY and CDR2 SVGAGI. This CDR3 is built from 13 residues. The V end was cut by 0 bases, the J end by 7 bases, with 9 bases between. CDR3 coding DNA: TGTGCCAGCAGTTACTCTGGGACCGGTGGCTACACCTTC. It translates to CASSYSGTGGYTF.

The chain combines TRBV6-5 with TRBJ2-5; D is unclear. The CDR3 sequence is 14 residues long. Trimming cost V 0 bases and J 6 bases, with 11 bases left between them. From germline, CDR1 is MNHEY and CDR2 SVGAGI. The CDR3 reads CASSYSMAVQTQYF. CDR3 nucleotide sequence: TGTGCCAGCAGTTACTCGATGGCAGTCCAGACCCAGTACTTC.

The rearrangement links TRBV18 to TRBJ2-2, with D hard to call. CDR1 KGHSH and CDR2 LQKENI come from the germline V gene. This CDR3 contains 12 residues. V dropped 6 bases and J dropped 2 bases, with 4 bases sitting between them. CDR3 nucleotide sequence: TGTGCCAGCTCGTTTAACACCGGGGAGCTGTTTTTT. It specifies CASSFNTGELFF.

This chain uses TRBV2 with TRBJ2-1; 10 bases fit TRBD2. Germline V gives CDR1 SNHLY, CDR2 FYNNEI. This CDR3 contains 14 residues. V shed 8 bases, J shed 6 bases, and the junction held 7 bases outside the gene matches. CDR3 coding DNA: TGTGCCAGCTGGGGACTAGCGACCCGCAATGAGCAGTTCTTC. Encoded protein: CASWGLATRNEQFF.

This clone was seen more than once but under ten times. This chain links TRBV7-9 with TRBJ2-4; D might be TRBD2 (5 bases). The CDR3 is 13 amino acids. The V end was cut by 0 bases, the J end by 9 bases, with 9 bases between. CDR1 and CDR2 from the germline V gene are SEHNR and FQNEAQ (reference sequence). CDR3 sequence (DNA): TGTGCCAGCAGCTTAGCGGGAGCAATCATTCAGTACTTC. It specifies CASSLAGAIIQYF.

The J gene is TRBJ2-7, the V gene TRBV6-5, with a possible D match to TRBD2 (6 bases). V lost 4 bases to trimming and J lost 4 bases, with 17 bases between them. This CDR3 region has 15 residues. Germline V gene sequence: CDR1 MNHEY, CDR2 SVGAGI. The CDR3 loop reads CASSSDFGTPYEQYF. The CDR3 DNA sequence: TGTGCCAGCAGTTCCGACTTCGGGACTCCATACGAGCAGTACTTC.

This clone occurred once. This chain links TRBV4-1 with TRBJ2-6; 7 bases are a match to TRBD1. J was trimmed by 0 bases and V by 0 bases; bases with no gene match: 5. Germline-derived CDR1 and CDR2 are MGHRA and YSYEKL. The CDR3 extends over 18 amino acids. CDR3 amino acids: CASSQEGQMVSGANVLTF. Written as DNA, the CDR3 is TGCGCCAGCAGCCAAGAGGGACAGATGGTCTCTGGGGCCAACGTCCTGACTTTC.

The chain is built from TRBV11-2 and TRBJ2-3, with TRBD2 as a possible D gene (5 bases). The CDR3 is 15 amino acids. The germline CDR1 and CDR2 sequences are SGHAT and FQNNGV. With 5 bases removed from V and 1 base from J, the gap between germline ends came to 13 bases. CDR3 region: CASSRGFGGTDTQYF. In DNA form, the CDR3 reads TGTGCCAGCAGCCGGGGATTTGGAGGCACAGATACGCAGTATTTT.

This clone was found once. V usage is TRBV5-1 and J usage is TRBJ2-7; 9 nucleotides agree with TRBD1. Germline V gene sequence: CDR1 SGHRS, CDR2 YFSETQ. CDR3 length: 15 amino acids. V trimming: 0 bases; J trimming: 2 bases; junction bases outside the gene matches: 3. CDR3 sequence: CASSLEGQGTYEQYF. CDR3 DNA sequence: TGCGCCAGCAGCTTGGAAGGACAGGGGACCTACGAGCAGTACTTC.

The gene calls are TRBV7-9 and TRBJ2-7, with D unresolved. The germline CDR1 and CDR2 sequences are SEHNR and FQNEAQ (reference sequence). Between the trimmed V and J ends, which lost 3 bases and 5 bases, there was a span of 14 bases. This CDR3 region has 14 residues. The CDR3 loop is CASSFGQPTNEQYF. The DNA for the CDR3 is TGTGCCAGCAGCTTCGGTCAGCCGACGAACGAGCAGTACTTC.

This sequence joins TRBV11-2 and TRBJ2-7; either TRBD1 or TRBD2 may supply D (5 bases each). The CDR3 covers 14 residues. The V end lost 5 bases, the J end lost 2 bases, and 13 bases lay between the germline ends. Germline V gene sequence: CDR1 SGHAT, CDR2 FQNNGV. Here the CDR3 reads CASSLGTETYEQYF. CDR3 in DNA: TGTGCCAGCAGCCTCGGGACGGAGACCTACGAGCAGTACTTC.

In this sample, this clone turned up a few times. The chain joins TRBV6-6 to TRBJ1-4; the D is unclear. Germline V gene sequence: CDR1 MNHNY, CDR2 SVGAGI (reference sequence). The ends were cut back, 7 bases at V and 7 bases at J, with 16 bases in the middle. This CDR3 is 14 amino acids long. The CDR3 sequence: CASTVRIGSEKLFF. As DNA, the CDR3 is TGTGCCAGCACCGTCCGCATTGGCAGTGAAAAACTGTTTTTT.

This chain joins TRBV19 and TRBJ1-5; D is perhaps TRBD1 (6 bases). The CDR3 has 15 amino acids. Trimming took 6 bases from V and 0 from J, leaving 12 bases between them. Germline V CDR1 and CDR2: LNHDA, SQIVND (reference sequence). This CDR3 reads CASSITGYSNQPQHF. DNA of the CDR3: TGTGCCAGTAGCATAACAGGGTATAGCAATCAGCCCCAGCATTTT.

This chain uses TRBV4-1 with TRBJ2-3; D unclear. Germline CDR1 reads MGHRA; CDR2 reads YSYEKL. The CDR3 runs to 16 residues. The germline V and J ends were trimmed by 3 bases and 3 bases, with 16 bases remaining between them. The CDR3 is CASSQDHSFRTDTQYF. CDR3 nucleotides: TGCGCCAGCAGCCAGGACCACAGCTTTAGGACAGATACGCAGTATTTT.

The CDR3 DNA reads as TGTGCCAGTAGTACTTCGAGCGGACAGCCCCAGCATTTT. It translates to CASSTSSGQPQHF. V usage is TRBV19 and J usage is TRBJ1-5, with D unclear. CDR1 is LNHDA, CDR2 SQIVND, per germline (reference sequence). CDR3 length: 13 amino acids. The ends were cut back, 4 bases at V and 7 bases at J, with 11 bases in the middle.

This clone was seen more than once but under ten times. The chain couples TRBV5-1 to TRBJ2-2, with 8 bases fitting TRBD2. V shed 7 bases, J shed 5 bases, and the junction held 7 bases outside the gene matches. The CDR3 contains 14 residues. Germline V gene lookup returns CDR1 SGHRS and CDR2 YFSETQ. The CDR3 nucleotides are TGCGCCAGCGGGCCGGGAGGGCCTACCGGGGAGCTGTTTTTT. As protein: CASGPGGPTGELFF.

The chain has TRBV19 and TRBJ2-5, with D possibly called TRBD1 or TRBD2 (5 bases each). The end of the DNA is better explained by TRBJ2-7, so the J call may be wrong. CDR1 and CDR2 from the germline V gene are LNHDA and SQIVND (reference sequence). The CDR3 spans 12 residues. The CDR3 bases are TGTGCCAGTAGTATTGGGGGAGACGAGCAGTACTTC. Its protein product is CASSIGGDEQYF.

The rearrangement links TRBV4-2 to TRBJ2-3; D assignment may be TRBD1 or TRBD2 (5 bases each). The V gene lost 0 bases and the J gene lost 0 bases, with 16 bases spanning the gap. This CDR3 is built from 18 residues. CDR1 LGHNA and CDR2 YNFKEQ come from the germline V gene. This CDR3 reads CASSQDGTARTSTDTQYF. CDR3 in DNA: TGTGCCAGCAGCCAAGATGGGACCGCGCGTACTAGCACAGATACGCAGTATTTT.

The chain links TRBV11-2 to TRBJ2-3, with D hard to call. Germline lookup yields CDR1 SGHAT and CDR2 FQNNGV. V lost 2 bases and J 4 bases, leaving 10 bases between the germline ends. This CDR3 is built from 14 residues. The DNA of the CDR3 is TGTGCCAGCAGCTTATTGGGTAACGCAGATACGCAGTATTTT. Amino acids: CASSLLGNADTQYF.

V gene TRBV6-5 combines with J gene TRBJ2-7; 8 bases match TRBD1. The V gene's germline CDR1 is MNHEY and CDR2 SVGAGI. V shed 7 bases, J shed 3 bases, and the junction held 11 bases outside the gene matches. The CDR3 is made up of 15 amino acids. CDR3 loop: CASMARTGFFYEQYF. CDR3 DNA: TGTGCCAGCATGGCTAGGACAGGGTTTTTCTACGAGCAGTACTTC.

This clone was observed a handful of times. Because it lacks the conserved phenylalanine or tryptophan at the end, this CDR3 is likely a read error. The DNA is left out, because the CDR3 cannot be placed on it with certainty; the CDR3 is given as TCRdb lists it. The chain couples TRBV9 to TRBJ1-1. CDR1 SGDLS and CDR2 YYNGEE come from the germline V gene. The CDR3 length equals 9 residues, ends included. This chain's CDR3 is CASTLTRLG.

This chain connects TRBV6-6 to TRBJ2-7; D remains ambiguous. Germline CDR1 reads MNHNY; CDR2 reads SVGAGI (reference sequence). The ends were cut back, 4 bases at V and 4 bases at J, with 5 bases in the middle. The CDR3 consists of 11 residues. CDR3 DNA sequence: TGTGCCAGCAGTTTGGGTTACGAGCAGTACTTC. Its protein is CASSLGYEQYF.